These 4 T cell receptor beta chains share one sample of origin, sequenced in a study of cytomegalovirus exposure and HLA in healthy donors. PCR employed 60 Vbeta and 13 Jbeta primers. TCRdb's copy holds only in-frame clones and misses some; the assay was immunoSEQ multiplex PCR. This repertoire includes around 46,000 clones. Sequencing was performed on PBMCs. The receptors were gathered from a woman aged 40 to 55 in good health and CMV-seronegative.

The rearrangement links TRBV7-6 to TRBJ2-1; no definite D call. The V and J ends lost 1 base and 1 base respectively, with 8 bases between them. CDR3 length: 15 residues. CDR1 SGHVS and CDR2 FNYEAQ come from the germline V gene. The CDR3 DNA sequence: TGTGCCAGCAGCTTAGACCCCACTTCCTACAATGAGCAGTTCTTC. Translation gives CASSLDPTSYNEQFF. Together with reference TRBV7-6 and TRBJ2-1, the CDR3 gives the full variable domain: GAGVSQSPRYKVTKRGQDVALRCDPISGHVSLYWYRQALGQGPEFLTYFNYEAQQDKSGLPNDRFSAERPEGSISTLTIQRTEQRDSAMYRCASSLDPTSYNEQFFGPGTRLTVL.

V and J are TRBV19 and TRBJ2-2; D is undetermined. Germline-derived CDR1 and CDR2 are LNHDA and SQIVND (reference sequence). The germline V and J ends were trimmed by 3 bases and 2 bases, with 7 bases remaining between them. The CDR3 consists of 14 residues. The CDR3 region has the DNA TGTGCCAGTAGTATTAGATTTAACACCGGGGAGCTGTTTTTT. It encodes CASSIRFNTGELFF.

The chain links TRBV28 to TRBJ2-7; TRBD1 is a possible D gene (5 bases). V shed 1 base and J shed 4 bases, with 14 bases lying between them. The germline CDR1 and CDR2 sequences are MDHEN and SYDVKM. This CDR3 comprises 15 residues. The CDR3 DNA follows: TGTGCCAGCAGTTTATCAGCAGGGAAAGCGTACGAGCAGTACTTC. It is translated as CASSLSAGKAYEQYF.

On this clone itself: An end of the junction does not agree with germline; a read error may underlie this. Within the sample, other DNA sequences also encode this same CDR3. The chain is built from TRBV30 and TRBJ1-1; D uncertain. Per the germline V gene, CDR1 is GTSNPN and CDR2 is SVGIG (reference sequence). The CDR3 is 11 amino acids. CDR3 amino acids: CAWRSAGRPHF. The CDR3 nucleotides are TGTGCCTGGAGAAGTGCAGGTCGTCCACACTTT. Full variable domain (remainder filled in from reference TRBV30 and TRBJ1-1): SQTIHQWPATLVQPVGSPLSLECTVEGTSNPNLYWYRQAAGRGLQLLFYSVGIGQISSEVPQNLSASRPQDRQFILSSKKLLLSDSGFYLCAWRSAGRPHFGQGTRLTVV.